This T cell receptor (beta chain) was sequenced during a study of Tregs in tolerant kidney transplant recipients. The V gene's germline CDR1 is SGHDT and CDR2 YYEEEE. This CDR3 is 12 amino acids long. V was cut by 6 bases and J by 8 bases, with 14 bases left in between. Points on this clone: Its antigen is as yet unknown.

The repertoire was sequenced with immunoSEQ multiplex PCR; TCRdb's copy has only in-frame clones and lacks some. The table records some 66,000 clones, 92% of them present only once. Study-wide results and limits: For some patients, primers changed over time, blocking nucleotide-level comparison.

This clonotype was obtained from a human donor who received a combined kidney and bone marrow transplant. Sequenced material: CD8+ T cells from blood, taken before the transplant. V usage is TRBV5-6 and J usage is TRBJ1-2, with D tentatively TRBD1 (5 bases). CDR3: CASTRGLLGYTF. The CDR3 DNA is TGTGCCAGCACCCGGGGACTGTTAGGCTACACCTTC.